This T cell receptor beta chain was captured in a study of PD-1 blockade in mismatch repair-deficient tumors. As for the study in general: All were previously treated, progressing patients with around eleven mismatch repair-deficient cancer types.

Every patient had mismatch repair deficiency by PCR or immunohistochemistry. TCRs were sequenced from three patients responding to pembrolizumab. Trimming took off 6 bases at V and 3 bases at J, with 8 bases between the two ends. The CDR3 is made up of 12 amino acids. Germline V gene lookup returns CDR1 MNHEY and CDR2 SMNVEV (reference sequence). Whole-study findings and limits: Rapid post-treatment expansion, then contraction, generally preceding radiologic response, marked tumor-resident clones.

Here immunoSEQ multiplex PCR was the method, and the copy in TCRdb shows in-frame clones only, minus some. The sample contains 40,000 to 60,000 clones, roughly 78% of which appear only once. Of note for this clone: Antigen: not known.

This specimen consisted of peripheral blood, obtained 4 weeks after starting pembrolizumab. This TCR derives from an adult with mismatch repair-deficient cancer. The rearrangement joins TRBV27 to TRBJ1-1; D is ambiguous. Here the CDR3 reads CASRSYYTEAFF. CDR3 in DNA: TGTGCCAGCAGGTCCTATTACACTGAAGCTTTCTTT.